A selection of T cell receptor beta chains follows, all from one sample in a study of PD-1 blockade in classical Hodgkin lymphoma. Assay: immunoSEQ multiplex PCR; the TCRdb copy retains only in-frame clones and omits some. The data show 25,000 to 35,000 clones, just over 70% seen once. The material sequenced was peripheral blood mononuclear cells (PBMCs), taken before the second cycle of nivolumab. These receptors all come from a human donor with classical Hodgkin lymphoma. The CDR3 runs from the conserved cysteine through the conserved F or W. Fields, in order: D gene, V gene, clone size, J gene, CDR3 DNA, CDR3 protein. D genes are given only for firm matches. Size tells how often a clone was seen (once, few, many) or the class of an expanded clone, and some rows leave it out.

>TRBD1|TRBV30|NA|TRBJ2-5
TGTGCCTGGAGGACAGGGGGAGCCGAGACCCAGTACTTC
CAWRTGGAETQYF
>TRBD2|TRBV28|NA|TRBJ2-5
TGTGCCAGCAGCCCCGGGACTAGCGGGGGGGTGGGGCGAGAGACCCAGTACTTC
CASSPGTSGGVGRETQYF
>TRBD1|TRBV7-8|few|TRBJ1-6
TGTGCCAGCAGCCGGACAGGGCAGAATTCACCCCTCCACTTT
CASSRTGQNSPLHF
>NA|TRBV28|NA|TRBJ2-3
TGTGCCAGCATTCTCCAACCGAACAGGGAGGATACGCAGTATTTT
CASILQPNREDTQYF
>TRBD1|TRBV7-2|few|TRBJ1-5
TGTGCCAGCAGCCCATGGAGGGGGCAGGGGCAGCCCCAGCATTTT
CASSPWRGQGQPQHF
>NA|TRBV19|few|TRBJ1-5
TGTGCCAGTAGCCAAAATCAGCCCCAGCATTTT
CASSQNQPQHF
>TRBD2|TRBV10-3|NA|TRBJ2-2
TGTGCCATCAGCGTTCAACTAGCGGTTAACACCGGGGAGCTGTTTTTT
CAISVQLAVNTGELFF
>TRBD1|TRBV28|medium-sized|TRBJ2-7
TGTGCCAGCAGCCCGGGCGGACAGGGGGCGAGGGAGCAGTACTTC
CASSPGGQGAREQYF
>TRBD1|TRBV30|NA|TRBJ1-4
TGTGCCTGGAGGCTAGGGACAGTCGAAAAACTGTTTTTT
CAWRLGTVEKLFF
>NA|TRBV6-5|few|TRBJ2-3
TGTGCCAGCAGTTACTCGCAGGGGCTCACAGATACGCAGTATTTT
CASSYSQGLTDTQYF
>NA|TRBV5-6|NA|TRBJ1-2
TGTGCCAGCAGCTTGGGACGGAATAACTATGGCTACACCTTC
CASSLGRNNYGYTF
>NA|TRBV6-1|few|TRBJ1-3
TGTGCCAGCAGTGTTGTAGGGTTCTCTGGAAACACCATATATTTT
CASSVVGFSGNTIYF
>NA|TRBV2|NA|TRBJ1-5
TGTGCCAGCAGTGTCGGCGGAAGGGACTTCGATCAGCCCCAGCATTTT
CASSVGGRDFDQPQHF
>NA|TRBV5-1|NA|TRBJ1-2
TGCGCCAGCAGCTTGAACCTCGGGCAGCTTAACTATGGCTACACCTTC
CASSLNLGQLNYGYTF
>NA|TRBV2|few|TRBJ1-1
TGTGCCAGCAGCTTGGACGAGCGCACTGAAGCTTTCTTT
CASSLDERTEAFF
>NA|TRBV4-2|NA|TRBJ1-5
TGTGCCAGCAGCCAAGATTATAGCAATCAGCCCCAGCATTTT
CASSQDYSNQPQHF
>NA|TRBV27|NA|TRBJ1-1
TGTGCCAGCAGTCCGACCGTCATGGGACCTGAAGCTTTCTTT
CASSPTVMGPEAFF
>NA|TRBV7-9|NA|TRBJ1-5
TGTGCCAGCAGCCCCGGAACAGGGTTTGAACAGCCCCAGCATTTT
CASSPGTGFEQPQHF
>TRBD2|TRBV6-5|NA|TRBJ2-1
TGTGCCAGCAGCCTGACTAGCGGGGGAGCTAATGAGCAGTTCTTC
CASSLTSGGANEQFF
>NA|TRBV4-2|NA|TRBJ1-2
TGTGCCAGCAGCCAAGATGGGTCAGACAAAAACTATGGCTACACCTTC
CASSQDGSDKNYGYTF
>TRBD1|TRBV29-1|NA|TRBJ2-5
TGCAGCGTTGAAGATGACAGGGGTAATGCGCGAGAGACCCAGTACTTC
CSVEDDRGNARETQYF
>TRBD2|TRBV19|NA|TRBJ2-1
TGTGCCAGTAGTATAGGATCTAGCGGGATCTATGAGCAGTTCTTC
CASSIGSSGIYEQFF
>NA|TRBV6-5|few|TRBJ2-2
TGTGCCAGCAGTTACTCAGGGAACACCGGGGAGCTGTTTTTT
CASSYSGNTGELFF
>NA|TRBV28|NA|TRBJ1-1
TGTGCCAGCAGTTGGGGGGGCCTGAACACTGAAGCTTTCTTT
CASSWGGLNTEAFF
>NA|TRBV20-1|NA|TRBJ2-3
TGCAGTGCCGGCGAGGGTCCAGCGCAGTATTTT
CSAGEGPAQYF
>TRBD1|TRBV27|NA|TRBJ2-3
TGTGCCAGCAGTTTAGTCGAGGGCAGGGGGAATACGCAGTATTTT
CASSLVEGRGNTQYF
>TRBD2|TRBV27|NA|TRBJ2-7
TGTGCCAGCAGGGACTATCGGGGGGACTATTACGAGCAGTACTTC
CASRDYRGDYYEQYF
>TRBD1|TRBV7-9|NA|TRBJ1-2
TGTGCCAGCAGCCTAGGGACAGGGGATCCCTATGGCTACACCTTC
CASSLGTGDPYGYTF
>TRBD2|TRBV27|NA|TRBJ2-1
TGTGCCAGCAGTACCGGGACTAGCGGTAATGAGCAGTTCTTC
CASSTGTSGNEQFF
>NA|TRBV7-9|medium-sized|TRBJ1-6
TGTGCCAGCACCCGTAATTCACCCCTCCACTTT
CASTRNSPLHF
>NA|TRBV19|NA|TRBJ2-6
TGTGCCAGTAGGCCCCGAGGGGCCAACGTCCTGACTTTC
CASRPRGANVLTF
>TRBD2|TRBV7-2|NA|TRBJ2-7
TGTGCCAGCAGAACTTCGACTAGCGGGATTCCTCACGAGCAGTACTTC
CASRTSTSGIPHEQYF
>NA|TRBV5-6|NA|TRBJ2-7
TGTGCCAGCAGCCCGACCACGAACAGCCACTACGAGCAGTACTTC
CASSPTTNSHYEQYF
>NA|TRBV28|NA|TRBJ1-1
TGTGCCAGCAGTTTACCCTGGAACACTGAAGCTTTCTTT
CASSLPWNTEAFF
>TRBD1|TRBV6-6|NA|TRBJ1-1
TGTGCCAGCAGAAGCTCTAGACAGGGGGCACGGACTGAAGCTTTCTTT
CASRSSRQGARTEAFF
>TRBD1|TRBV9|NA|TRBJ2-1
TGTGCCAGCAGCGCCGGGGACAGGCCCAACAATGAGCAGTTCTTC
CASSAGDRPNNEQFF
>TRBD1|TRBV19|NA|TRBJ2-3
TGTGCCAGTAGTCAGGACAGGGGCACGGCAGATACGCAGTATTTT
CASSQDRGTADTQYF